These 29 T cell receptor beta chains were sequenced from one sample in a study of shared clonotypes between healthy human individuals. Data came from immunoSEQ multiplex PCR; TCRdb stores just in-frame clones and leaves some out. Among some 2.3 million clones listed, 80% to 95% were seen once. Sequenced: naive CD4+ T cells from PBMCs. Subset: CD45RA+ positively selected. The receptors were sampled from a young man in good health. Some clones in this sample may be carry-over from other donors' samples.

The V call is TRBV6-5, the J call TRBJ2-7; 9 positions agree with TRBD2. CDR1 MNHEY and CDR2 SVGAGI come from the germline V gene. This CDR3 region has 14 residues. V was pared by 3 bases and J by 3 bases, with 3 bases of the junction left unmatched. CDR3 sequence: CASSYLAGNYEQYF. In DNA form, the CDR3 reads TGTGCCAGCAGTTATCTAGCGGGGAACTACGAGCAGTACTTC.

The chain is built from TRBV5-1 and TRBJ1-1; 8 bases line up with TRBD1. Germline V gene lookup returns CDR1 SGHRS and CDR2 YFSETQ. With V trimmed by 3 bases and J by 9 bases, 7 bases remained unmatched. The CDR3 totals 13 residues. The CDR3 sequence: CASSSGGTNQAFF. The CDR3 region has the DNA TGCGCCAGCAGCTCAGGGGGCACCAACCAAGCTTTCTTT.

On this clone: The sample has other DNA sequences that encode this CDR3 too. The DNA of the CDR3 is TGCAGTGCCGGGGGCAGAGAGACCCAGTACTTC. Encoded protein: CSAGGRETQYF. V usage is TRBV20-1 and J usage is TRBJ2-5; the D call may be TRBD1 or TRBD2 (6 bases each). Between the trimmed V and J ends, which lost 6 bases and 4 bases, there was a span of 9 bases. Germline assignment: CDR1 DFQATT and CDR2 SNEGSKA (reference sequence). This CDR3 is built from 11 residues.

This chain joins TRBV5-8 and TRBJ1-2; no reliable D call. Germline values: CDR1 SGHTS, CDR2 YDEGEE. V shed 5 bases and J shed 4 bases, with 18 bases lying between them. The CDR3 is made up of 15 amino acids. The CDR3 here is CASSSGRYLSYGYTF. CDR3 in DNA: TGTGCCAGCAGTTCCGGGAGGTACCTCAGCTATGGCTACACCTTC.

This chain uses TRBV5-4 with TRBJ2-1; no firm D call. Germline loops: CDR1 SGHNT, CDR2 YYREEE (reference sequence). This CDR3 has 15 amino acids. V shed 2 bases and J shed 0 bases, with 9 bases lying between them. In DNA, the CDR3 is TGTGCCAGCAGCTTAGACTTCCCCTCCTACAATGAGCAGTTCTTC. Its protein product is CASSLDFPSYNEQFF.

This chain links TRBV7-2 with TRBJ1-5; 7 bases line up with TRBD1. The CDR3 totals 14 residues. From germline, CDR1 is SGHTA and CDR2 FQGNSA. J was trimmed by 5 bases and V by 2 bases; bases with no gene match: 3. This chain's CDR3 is CASSLLGGHQPQHF. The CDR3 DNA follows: TGTGCCAGCAGCTTATTAGGGGGCCATCAGCCCCAGCATTTT.

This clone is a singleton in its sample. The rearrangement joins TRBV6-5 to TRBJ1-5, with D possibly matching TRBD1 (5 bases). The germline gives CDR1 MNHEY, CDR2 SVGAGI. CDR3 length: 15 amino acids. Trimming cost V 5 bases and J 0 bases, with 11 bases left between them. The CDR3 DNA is TGTGCCAGCAGTCGGACATTCGCTAGCAATCAGCCCCAGCATTTT. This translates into CASSRTFASNQPQHF.

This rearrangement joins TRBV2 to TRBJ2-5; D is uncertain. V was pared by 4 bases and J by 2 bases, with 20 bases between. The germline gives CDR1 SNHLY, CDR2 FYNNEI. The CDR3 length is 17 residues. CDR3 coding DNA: TGTGCCAGCAGTGTAATACAGTCCGCCGTAACTCAAGAGACCCAGTACTTC. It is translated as CASSVIQSAVTQETQYF.

CDR3 residues: CASSYLGATGEKLFF. The DNA of the CDR3 is TGTGCCAGCAGTTATCTTGGTGCGACGGGTGAAAAACTGTTTTTT. The chain couples TRBV6-6 to TRBJ1-4; D is uncertain. Germline CDR1 is MNHNY and CDR2 is SVGAGI (reference sequence). The CDR3 runs 15 residues. V was cut by 3 bases and J by 7 bases, with 15 bases left in between.

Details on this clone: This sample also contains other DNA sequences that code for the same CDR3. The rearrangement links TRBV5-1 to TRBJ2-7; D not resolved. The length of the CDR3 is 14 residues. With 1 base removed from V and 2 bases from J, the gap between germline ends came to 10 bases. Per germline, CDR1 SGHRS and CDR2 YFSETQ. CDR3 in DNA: TGCGCCAGCAGCTTGCTCGCGGTTACCTACGAGCAGTACTTC. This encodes CASSLLAVTYEQYF.

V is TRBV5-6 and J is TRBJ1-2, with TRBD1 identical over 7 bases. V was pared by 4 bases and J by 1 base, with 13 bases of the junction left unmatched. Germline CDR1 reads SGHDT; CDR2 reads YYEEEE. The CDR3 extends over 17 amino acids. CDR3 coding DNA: TGTGCCAGCAGCCTATACGGGACAGCTAACTATAACTATGGCTACACCTTC. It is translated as CASSLYGTANYNYGYTF.

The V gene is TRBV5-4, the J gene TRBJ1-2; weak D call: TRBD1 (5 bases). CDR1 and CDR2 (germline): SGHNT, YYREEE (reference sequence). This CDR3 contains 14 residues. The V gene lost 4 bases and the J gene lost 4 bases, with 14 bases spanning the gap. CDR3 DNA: TGTGCCAGCAGCCCAGACAGTCTACCCTATGGCTACACCTTC. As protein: CASSPDSLPYGYTF.

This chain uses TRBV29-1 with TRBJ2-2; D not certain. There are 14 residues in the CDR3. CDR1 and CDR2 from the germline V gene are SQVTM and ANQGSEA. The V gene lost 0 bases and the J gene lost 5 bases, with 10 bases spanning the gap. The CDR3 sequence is CSVEEANGTGELFF. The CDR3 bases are TGCAGCGTTGAAGAAGCGAATGGTACCGGGGAGCTGTTTTTT.

In nucleotides, the CDR3 is TGCGCCAGCAGCTTGGCCCCTAGCGGCTACGAGCAGTACTTC. It specifies CASSLAPSGYEQYF. This chain uses TRBV5-1 with TRBJ2-7, with TRBD2 matching over 7 bases. Per the germline V gene, CDR1 is SGHRS and CDR2 is YFSETQ. V was clipped by 0 bases and J by 3 bases; unmatched bases: 3. CDR3 size: 14 residues.

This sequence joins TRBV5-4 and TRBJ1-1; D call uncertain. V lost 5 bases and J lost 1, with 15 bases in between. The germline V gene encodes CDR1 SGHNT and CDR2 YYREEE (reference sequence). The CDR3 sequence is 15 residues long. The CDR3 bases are TGTGCCAGCAGATCCCTGACGGCGCCGAACACTGAAGCTTTCTTT. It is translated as CASRSLTAPNTEAFF.

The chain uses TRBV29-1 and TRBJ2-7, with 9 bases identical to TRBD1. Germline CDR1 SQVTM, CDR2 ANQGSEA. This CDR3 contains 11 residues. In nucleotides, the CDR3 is TGCGGCGGACAGGGGACCTACGAGCAGTACTTC. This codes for CGGQGTYEQYF.

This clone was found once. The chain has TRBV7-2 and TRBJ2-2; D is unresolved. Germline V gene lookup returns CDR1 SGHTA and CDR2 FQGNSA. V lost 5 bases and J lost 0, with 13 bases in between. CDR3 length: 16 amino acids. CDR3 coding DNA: TGTGCCAGCAGCCCCCCGGGCAGAACGAACACCGGGGAGCTGTTTTTT. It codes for CASSPPGRTNTGELFF.

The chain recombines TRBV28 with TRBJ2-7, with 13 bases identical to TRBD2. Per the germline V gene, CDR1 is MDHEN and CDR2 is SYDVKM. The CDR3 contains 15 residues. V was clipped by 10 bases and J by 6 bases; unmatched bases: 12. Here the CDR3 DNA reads TGTGCCACCCGGATTGGACTAGCGGGAGCTCGCGAGCAGTACTTC. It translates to CATRIGLAGAREQYF.

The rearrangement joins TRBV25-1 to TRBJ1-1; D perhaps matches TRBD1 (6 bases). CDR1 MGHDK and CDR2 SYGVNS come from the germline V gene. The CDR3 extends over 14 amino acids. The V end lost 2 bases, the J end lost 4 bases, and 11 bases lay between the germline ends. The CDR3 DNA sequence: TGTGCCAGCAGTGAACAGGGGCGTCCCACTGAAGCTTTCTTT. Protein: CASSEQGRPTEAFF. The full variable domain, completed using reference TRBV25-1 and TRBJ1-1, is EADIYQTPRYLVIGTGKKITLECSQTMGHDKMYWYQQDPGMELHLIHYSYGVNSTEKGDLSSESTVSRIRTEHFPLTLESARPSHTSQYLCASSEQGRPTEAFFGQGTRLTVV.

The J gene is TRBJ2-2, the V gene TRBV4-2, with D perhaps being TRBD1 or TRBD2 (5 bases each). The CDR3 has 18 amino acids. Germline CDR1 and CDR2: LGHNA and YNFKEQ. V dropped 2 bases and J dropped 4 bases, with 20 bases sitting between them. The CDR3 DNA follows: TGTGCCAGCAGCCAACCTCCGGAGGACTGGGGGTTCACCGGGGAGCTGTTTTTT. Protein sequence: CASSQPPEDWGFTGELFF.

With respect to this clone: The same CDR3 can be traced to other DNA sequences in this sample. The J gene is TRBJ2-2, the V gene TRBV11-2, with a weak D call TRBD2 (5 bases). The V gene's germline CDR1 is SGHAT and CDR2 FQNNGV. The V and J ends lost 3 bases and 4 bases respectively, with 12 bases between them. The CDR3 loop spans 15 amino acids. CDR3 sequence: CASSLGARGTGELFF. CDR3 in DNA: TGTGCCAGCAGCTTGGGAGCGAGAGGCACCGGGGAGCTGTTTTTT.

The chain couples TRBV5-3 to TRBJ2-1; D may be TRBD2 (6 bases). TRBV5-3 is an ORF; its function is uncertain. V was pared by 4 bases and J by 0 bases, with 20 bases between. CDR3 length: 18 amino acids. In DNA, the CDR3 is TGTGCCAGAAGCCGACCGGGACTCTCGACAAGCTCCTACAATGAGCAGTTCTTC. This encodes CARSRPGLSTSSYNEQFF.

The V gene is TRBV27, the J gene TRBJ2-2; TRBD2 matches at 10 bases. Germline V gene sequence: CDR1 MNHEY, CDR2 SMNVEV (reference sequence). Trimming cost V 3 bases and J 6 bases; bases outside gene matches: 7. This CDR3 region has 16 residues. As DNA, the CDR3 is TGTGCCAGCAGTTTTAGGGTAGCGGGAGGTCCCGGGGAGCTGTTTTTT. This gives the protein CASSFRVAGGPGELFF.

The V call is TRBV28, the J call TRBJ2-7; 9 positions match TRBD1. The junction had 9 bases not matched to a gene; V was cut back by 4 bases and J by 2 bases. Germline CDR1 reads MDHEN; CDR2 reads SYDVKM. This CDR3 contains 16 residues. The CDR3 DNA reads TGTGCCAGCAGTTATTCCGGACAGGGGAAGCCCTACGAGCAGTACTTC. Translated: CASSYSGQGKPYEQYF.

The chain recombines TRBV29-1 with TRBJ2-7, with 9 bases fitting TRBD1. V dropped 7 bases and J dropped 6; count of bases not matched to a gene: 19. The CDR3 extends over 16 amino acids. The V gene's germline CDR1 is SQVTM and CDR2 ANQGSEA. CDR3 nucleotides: TGCAGCGCCGAGATAGGGACAGGGATATTTGGCGTCGAGCAGTACTTC. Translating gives CSAEIGTGIFGVEQYF.

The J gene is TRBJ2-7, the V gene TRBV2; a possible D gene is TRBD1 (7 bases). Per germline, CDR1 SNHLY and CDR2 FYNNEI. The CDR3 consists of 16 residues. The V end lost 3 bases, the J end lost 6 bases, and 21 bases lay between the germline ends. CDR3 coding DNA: TGTGCCAGCAGTGAGCAGGGGGGCCCCGCGTTCGGCGAGCAGTACTTC. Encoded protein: CASSEQGGPAFGEQYF.

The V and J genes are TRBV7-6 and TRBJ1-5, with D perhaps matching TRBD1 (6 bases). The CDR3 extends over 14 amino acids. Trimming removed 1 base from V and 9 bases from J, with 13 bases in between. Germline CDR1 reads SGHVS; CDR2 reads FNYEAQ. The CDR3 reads CASSLGRGLGPQHF. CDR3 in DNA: TGTGCCAGCAGCTTAGGCAGGGGCCTAGGGCCCCAGCATTTT. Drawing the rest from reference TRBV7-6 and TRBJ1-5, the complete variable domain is GAGVSQSPRYKVTKRGQDVALRCDPISGHVSLYWYRQALGQGPEFLTYFNYEAQQDKSGLPNDRFSAERPEGSISTLTIQRTEQRDSAMYRCASSLGRGLGPQHFGDGTRLSIL.

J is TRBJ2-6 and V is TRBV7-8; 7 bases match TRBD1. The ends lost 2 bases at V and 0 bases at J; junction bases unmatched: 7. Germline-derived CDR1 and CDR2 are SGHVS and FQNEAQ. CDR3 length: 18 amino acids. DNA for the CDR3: TGTGCCAGCAGCTTACCCCGGACAGGCTACTCTGGGGCCAACGTCCTGACTTTC. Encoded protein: CASSLPRTGYSGANVLTF.

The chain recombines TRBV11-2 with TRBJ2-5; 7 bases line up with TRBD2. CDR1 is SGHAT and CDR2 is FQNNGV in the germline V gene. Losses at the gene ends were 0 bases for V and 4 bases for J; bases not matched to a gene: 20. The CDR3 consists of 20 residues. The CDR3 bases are TGTGCCAGCAGCTTAGATCTTGTTTCCCCGACGCGGGAGATTGGAGAGACCCAGTACTTC. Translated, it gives CASSLDLVSPTREIGETQYF.